This T cell receptor beta chain originates from a study of blood T cell repertoires in COVID-19. Data came from immunoSEQ multiplex PCR; TCRdb stores just in-frame clones and leaves some out. Of roughly 190,000 clones listed, roughly 80% were seen once; the top ten hold 14%. After removal of 2 bases from V and 7 bases from J, the junction contained 6 bases not matched to a gene. The CDR3 loop spans 15 amino acids. Germline V CDR1 and CDR2: SGHRS, YFSETQ. The genes are TRBV5-1 and TRBJ2-1; 10 nucleotides agree with TRBD2. The sequence was obtained from a woman in her 70s with COVID-19, enrolled during active disease. Input material: peripheral blood. CDR3: CASSLTSGISNEQFF. The CDR3 DNA is TGCGCCAGCAGCTTAACTAGCGGGATTTCGAATGAGCAGTTCTTC.